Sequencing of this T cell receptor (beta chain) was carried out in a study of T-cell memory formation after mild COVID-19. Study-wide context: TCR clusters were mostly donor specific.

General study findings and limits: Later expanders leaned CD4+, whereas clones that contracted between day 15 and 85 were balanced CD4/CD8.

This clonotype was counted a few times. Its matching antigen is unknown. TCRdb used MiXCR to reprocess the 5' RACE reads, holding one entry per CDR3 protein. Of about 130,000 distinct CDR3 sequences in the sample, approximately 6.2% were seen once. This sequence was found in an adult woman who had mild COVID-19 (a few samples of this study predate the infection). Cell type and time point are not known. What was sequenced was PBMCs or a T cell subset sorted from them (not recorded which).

CDR3 nucleotides: TGTGCCAGCAGCTTCAAGGACGAGCAGTACTTC. Its protein product is CASSFKDEQYF. The rearrangement uses TRBV11-2 and TRBJ2-7; no clear D gene. V lost 3 bases and J 5 bases, leaving 5 bases between the germline ends. Germline CDR1 is SGHAT and CDR2 is FQNNGV. The CDR3 covers 11 residues.